This passage covers 15 T cell receptor beta chains from one sample sequenced in a study of blood T cells in healthy people across ages. Alongside a J-beta primer mix, a sample-barcoded 5' primer served in a second PCR lasting about 7 to 12 cycles. TCRdb fed the 5' RACE reads into MiXCR, producing one record per CDR3 protein. The data show roughly 800,000 distinct CDR3 sequences, with 58% seen just once and around 22% held by the top ten. Input material: blood. The receptors derive from a man between 25 and 39 years old in good health.

The chain joins TRBV6-5 to TRBJ2-2; TRBD1 aligns across 11 bases. V lost 5 bases, J lost 6 bases, and 5 bases stayed unmatched. This CDR3 comprises 15 residues. CDR1 and CDR2 from the germline V gene are MNHEY and SVGAGI. The CDR3 spells CASSPDRGLPGELFF. Written as DNA, the CDR3 is TGTGCCAGCAGTCCGGACAGGGGGCTGCCCGGGGAGCTGTTTTTT.

The rearrangement joins TRBV3-1 to TRBJ1-5; D unclear. Trimming took 2 bases from V and 8 from J, leaving 10 bases between them. Per germline, CDR1 LGHDT and CDR2 YNNKEL (reference sequence). The CDR3 length is 13 residues. This CDR3 is CASSQPPEEPQHF. CDR3 sequence (DNA): TGTGCCAGCAGCCAACCTCCGGAGGAGCCCCAGCATTTT. Full variable domain (missing parts from reference TRBV3-1 and TRBJ1-5): DTAVSQTPKYLVTQMGNDKSIKCEQNLGHDTMYWYKQDSKKFLKIMFSYNNKELIINETVPNRFSPKSPDKAHLNLHINSLELGDSAVYFCASSQPPEEPQHFGDGTRLSIL.

The chain recombines TRBV5-6 with TRBJ1-1; D is unresolved. The CDR3 contains 14 residues. Per germline, CDR1 SGHDT and CDR2 YYEEEE. V shed 4 bases and J shed 2 bases, with 12 bases lying between them. CDR3 sequence (DNA): TGTGCCAGCAGCCCGGGAGGTGGCAACACTGAAGCTTTCTTT. Its protein is CASSPGGGNTEAFF.

The rearrangement links TRBV10-3 to TRBJ2-3, with 8 bases fitting TRBD2. V lost 7 bases and J lost 4; bases outside the gene matches: 7. CDR1 and CDR2 from the germline V gene are ENHRY and SYGVKD. The CDR3 length is 14 residues. The CDR3: CAITTSGNSDTQYF. CDR3 nucleotides: TGTGCCATCACCACTAGCGGAAATTCAGATACGCAGTATTTT.

The V and J genes are TRBV6-1 and TRBJ2-3, with D possibly TRBD1 on 6 matching bases. This CDR3 contains 13 residues. Germline CDR1 is MNHNS and CDR2 is SASEGT. The ends were cut back, 6 bases at V and 10 bases at J, with 17 bases in the middle. The CDR3 loop is CASSQRDISSQYF. CDR3 coding DNA: TGTGCCAGCAGCCAGAGGGACATCAGTTCGCAGTATTTT.

This rearrangement joins TRBV7-2 to TRBJ2-1, with no clear D. This CDR3 has 15 residues. Deletions cut 1 base from V and 8 bases from J, with 15 bases between. Germline CDR1 and CDR2: SGHTA and FQGNSA. The CDR3 spells CASSLEFSVRYEQFF. The CDR3 DNA sequence: TGTGCCAGCAGCTTAGAGTTTTCGGTTCGCTATGAGCAGTTCTTC.

This clonotype was recorded once. The chain has TRBV11-2 and TRBJ2-1; TRBD2 matches at 11 bases. Per germline, CDR1 SGHAT and CDR2 FQNNGV. This CDR3 region has 17 residues. The junction had 8 bases not matched to a gene; V was cut back by 3 bases and J by 4 bases. The CDR3 loop reads CASSFLSSGGFYNEQFF. The CDR3 nucleotides read TGTGCCAGCAGCTTCCTATCTAGCGGGGGGTTTTACAATGAGCAGTTCTTC.

This chain links TRBV3-1 with TRBJ2-3; D gene uncertain. V lost 0 bases, J lost 4 bases, and 8 bases lay in between. Germline assignment: CDR1 LGHDT and CDR2 YNNKEL (reference sequence). The CDR3 contains 14 residues. The CDR3 DNA is TGTGCCAGCAGCCAAGAGGTCCGGCCAGATACGCAGTATTTT. It yields the protein CASSQEVRPDTQYF.

Comments on this clonotype: The junction and the germline gene differ at one end; a read error may be behind it. The chain uses TRBV27 and TRBJ1-1; the D is unclear. Germline V lookup: CDR1 MNHEY, CDR2 SMNVEV (reference sequence). The CDR3 totals 12 residues. CDR3 coding DNA: TGTGCCAGAGAGTGCCGTAACACTGAGGCTTTCTTT. As protein: CARECRNTEAFF.

This clonotype has a single count. This chain joins TRBV15 and TRBJ2-7, with TRBD1 matching 8 bases. The V segment lost 1 base and the J segment 3 bases; nucleotides outside the gene matches: 8. The germline V gene has CDR1 LNHNV and CDR2 YYDKDF (reference sequence). The CDR3 runs to 16 residues. CDR3 coding DNA: TGTGCCACCAGCAGAGTCCCGGGACAGGATAACTACGAGCAGTACTTC. Protein sequence: CATSRVPGQDNYEQYF.

The chain links TRBV6-2 or TRBV6-3 to TRBJ2-1, with TRBD2 matching over 11 bases. This CDR3 is built from 14 residues. Germline V gives CDR1 MNHEY, CDR2 SVGEGT. With V trimmed by 4 bases and J by 7 bases, 3 bases remained unmatched. This CDR3 reads CASSFPSGRNEQFF. For the CDR3, the DNA is TGTGCCAGCAGTTTTCCTAGCGGGAGGAATGAGCAGTTCTTC.

The V call is TRBV29-1, the J call TRBJ2-4; TRBD1 aligns across 7 bases. The germline V gene has CDR1 SQVTM and CDR2 ANQGSEA. Trimming at V came to 7 bases and at J to 8 bases, leaving 14 bases not matched to a gene. This CDR3 is built from 14 residues. CDR3: CSGVVVGGFDIQYF. The CDR3, as DNA: TGCAGCGGGGTGGTGGTAGGGGGCTTCGACATTCAGTACTTC.

The table lists this clonotype with a few counts. The V gene is TRBV4-3, the J gene TRBJ2-7; 11 nucleotides match TRBD1. The CDR3 is made up of 16 amino acids. V was clipped by 0 bases and J by 3 bases; unmatched bases: 4. In germline, CDR1 is LGHNA, CDR2 YSLEER. CDR3 residues: CASSQDSGTGGYEQYF. Here the CDR3 DNA reads TGCGCCAGCAGCCAAGATTCTGGGACAGGGGGCTACGAGCAGTACTTC.

This chain links TRBV5-1 with TRBJ1-2; TRBD1 aligns across 8 bases. The CDR3 extends over 15 amino acids. The germline V gene has CDR1 SGHRS and CDR2 YFSETQ. The junction had 8 bases not matched to a gene; V was cut back by 4 bases and J by 3 bases. DNA for the CDR3: TGCGCCAGCAGCCCACGGACAGGGATGGACTATGGCTACACCTTC. The encoded protein is CASSPRTGMDYGYTF.

This clonotype was detected a few times. This rearrangement joins TRBV4-3 to TRBJ1-5; 8 nucleotides line up with TRBD1. This CDR3 region has 15 residues. Germline V CDR1 and CDR2: LGHNA, YSLEER. Trimming removed 1 base from V and 6 bases from J; junction bases left unmatched: 5. The CDR3 DNA sequence: TGCGCCAGCAGCCAAGCTCAGGGGGCTAGTCAGCCCCAGCATTTT. Amino acid sequence: CASSQAQGASQPQHF.